A selection of T cell receptor beta chains follows, all from one sample in a study of control samples from healthy donors and cancer patients. Some clones are missing from TCRdb's copy, which holds only in-frame ones; the method was immunoSEQ multiplex PCR. The sample contains 100,000 to 150,000 clones, under 90% of which appear only once. Sequencing was performed on PBMCs. The receptors originated from a man in his fifties or sixties with head and neck cancer. The CDR3 runs from the conserved cysteine through the conserved F or W. A D gene is named only where the DNA matches it firmly. The size of a clone is reported for some rows only, either as once, few or many, or as a class for expanded clones.

d_gene,abundance,j_gene,v_gene,CDR3aa,CDR3nt
NA,NA,TRBJ2-7,TRBV4-1,CASSRGGQVSSYEQYF,TGCGCCAGCAGCCGGGGAGGACAGGTGAGCTCCTACGAGCAGTACTTC
NA,NA,TRBJ2-3,TRBV4-1,CASSWAGPDTQYF,TGCGCCAGCAGCTGGGCAGGCCCAGATACGCAGTATTTT
TRBD1,NA,TRBJ1-1,TRBV13,CASSLRGYGQENTEAFF,TGTGCCAGCAGCTTAAGGGGGTACGGACAGGAGAACACTGAAGCTTTCTTT
NA,NA,TRBJ2-7,TRBV25-1,CASSESGTVDEQYF,TGTGCCAGCAGTGAATCCGGGACCGTCGACGAGCAGTACTTC
TRBD1,NA,TRBJ1-3,TRBV6-1,CASSERSRGEGNTIYF,TGTGCCAGCAGTGAACGGTCCAGGGGGGAAGGAAACACCATATATTTT
TRBD2,NA,TRBJ2-3,TRBV7-3,CASSQAGGALDTQYF,TGTGCCAGCAGCCAGGCGGGGGGGGCCCTGGATACGCAGTATTTT
TRBD1,NA,TRBJ1-5,TRBV24-1,CATSDDRDSNQPQHF,TGTGCCACCAGTGATGACAGGGATAGCAATCAGCCCCAGCATTTT
NA,NA,TRBJ1-2,TRBV7-2,CASSLSSGIYGYTF,TGTGCCAGCAGCTTATCGTCAGGGATTTATGGCTACACCTTC
NA,NA,TRBJ2-1,TRBV11-3,CASSLSTSSYNEQFF,TGTGCCAGCAGCTTGTCAACGAGCTCCTACAATGAGCAGTTCTTC
NA,NA,TRBJ2-7,TRBV27,CASRSSIGRGHLYEQYF,TGTGCCAGCAGGTCCTCCATTGGACGGGGCCATCTCTACGAGCAGTACTTC
NA,NA,TRBJ2-1,TRBV21-1,CASSKAPYNEQFF,TGTGCCAGCAGCAAGGCTCCTTACAATGAGCAGTTCTTC
TRBD2,once,TRBJ2-2,TRBV10-2,CASSEAGGSELFF,TGCGCCAGCAGTGAGGCGGGGGGTTCCGAGCTGTTTTTT
TRBD2,NA,TRBJ2-3,TRBV7-2,CASSFGGTDTQYF,TGTGCCAGCAGCTTCGGGGGGACAGATACGCAGTATTTT
NA,many,TRBJ2-2,TRBV2,CASTTGPPIGELFF,TGTGCCAGCACCACCGGTCCTCCAATCGGGGAGCTGTTTTTT
NA,NA,TRBJ2-7,TRBV6-5,CASTWGAGGNYEQYF,TGTGCCAGCACCTGGGGGGCAGGGGGTAACTACGAGCAGTACTTC
NA,NA,TRBJ1-1,TRBV5-1,CASSPTGPGEAFF,TGCGCCAGCAGCCCTACAGGGCCGGGTGAAGCTTTCTTT
TRBD1,NA,TRBJ2-7,TRBV10-3,CATTRDRSIYEQYF,TGTGCCACCACTCGGGACAGGTCGATCTACGAGCAGTACTTC
NA,once,TRBJ1-2,TRBV13,CASRGGGPGGYTF,TGTGCCAGCAGGGGAGGGGGGCCCGGTGGCTACACCTTC
TRBD1,NA,TRBJ2-5,TRBV24-1,CATSDRTGLETQYF,TGTGCCACCAGTGACCGGACAGGGTTGGAGACCCAGTACTTC
NA,NA,TRBJ2-7,TRBV29-1,CSILRDSPYEQYF,TGCAGCATACTGCGGGACAGTCCCTACGAGCAGTACTTC
TRBD2,NA,TRBJ2-1,TRBV7-6,CASSLEGTRTHEQFF,TGTGCCAGCAGCTTAGAGGGGACTAGGACCCATGAGCAGTTCTTC
NA,NA,TRBJ1-5,TRBV7-2,CASSLSTGSNQPQHF,TGTGCCAGCAGCTTATCTACCGGCAGCAATCAGCCCCAGCATTTT
TRBD2,NA,TRBJ2-1,TRBV28,CASSQGTSGRNEQFF,TGTGCCAGCAGCCAGGGGACTAGCGGGAGGAATGAGCAGTTCTTC
NA,NA,TRBJ1-6,TRBV19,CASWGYDVNSPLHF,TGTGCCAGTTGGGGATACGATGTTAATTCACCCCTCCACTTT
NA,NA,TRBJ1-1,TRBV7-6,CASSTGLNTEAFF,TGTGCCAGCAGCACTGGATTGAACACTGAAGCTTTCTTT
NA,NA,TRBJ1-3,TRBV7-9,CASSSRTLGGNTIYF,TGTGCCAGCAGCTCAAGGACCCTGGGGGGAAACACCATATATTTT
NA,NA,TRBJ2-1,TRBV11-2,CASSLGQNNEQFF,TGTGCCAGCAGCTTAGGGCAGAACAATGAGCAGTTCTTC
NA,NA,TRBJ1-1,TRBV9,CASSPEGGTGLSTEAFF,TGTGCCAGCAGCCCCGAGGGGGGAACTGGGTTGAGCACTGAAGCTTTCTTT
TRBD2,NA,TRBJ2-3,TRBV29-1,CSVGGLAEGDTQYF,TGCAGCGTGGGGGGACTAGCCGAGGGAGATACGCAGTATTTT
NA,NA,TRBJ1-6,TRBV6-5,CASSLGPERSPLHF,TGTGCCAGCAGTCTAGGTCCCGAGCGATCACCCCTCCACTTT
NA,NA,TRBJ2-7,TRBV28,CASRTAGIGSEQYF,TGTGCCAGCAGGACCGCGGGTATAGGGTCCGAGCAGTACTTC
TRBD1,once,TRBJ1-2,TRBV6-5,CASSRDRNYGYTF,TGTGCCAGCAGCCGGGACAGAAACTATGGCTACACCTTC
NA,NA,TRBJ1-1,TRBV27,CASSLGAGAEAFF,TGTGCCAGCAGTTTAGGAGCGGGCGCTGAAGCTTTCTTT
NA,few,TRBJ2-5,TRBV7-2,CASSGRTALGETQYF,TGTGCCAGCAGCGGGCGGACTGCCCTAGGGGAGACCCAGTACTTC
TRBD1,NA,TRBJ2-2,TRBV10-3,CATGQGSTTGELFF,TGTGCCACGGGACAGGGGAGTACCACCGGGGAGCTGTTTTTT
NA,NA,TRBJ1-1,TRBV11-2,CASSLTPNTEAFF,TGTGCCAGCAGCTTGACACCGAACACTGAAGCTTTCTTT
NA,NA,TRBJ2-1,TRBV21-1,CASSKQSGSGRVGNEQFF,TGTGCCAGCAGCAAACAATCAGGGAGCGGGAGGGTCGGCAATGAGCAGTTCTTC
TRBD2,NA,TRBJ2-2,TRBV2,CASSPPGGGELFF,TGTGCCAGCAGCCCCCCGGGAGGTGGGGAGCTGTTTTTT
NA,NA,TRBJ2-1,TRBV25-1,CASSEGRRASSNEQFF,TGTGCCAGCAGTGAAGGTAGGCGGGCCAGTTCCAATGAGCAGTTCTTC
NA,NA,TRBJ2-3,TRBV30,CAWSFGVSTDTQYF,TGTGCCTGGAGTTTTGGGGTTAGCACAGATACGCAGTATTTT
NA,NA,TRBJ1-5,TRBV27,CASGKTGSNQPQHF,TGTGCCAGCGGTAAAACAGGGTCCAATCAGCCCCAGCATTTT
NA,NA,TRBJ2-2,TRBV6-1,CASSEIGTRNTGELFF,TGTGCCAGCAGTGAAATAGGGACAAGGAACACCGGGGAGCTGTTTTTT
TRBD1,NA,TRBJ2-1,TRBV5-1,CASSVGQDSYNEQFF,TGCGCCAGCAGCGTCGGACAGGACTCCTACAATGAGCAGTTCTTC
NA,NA,TRBJ1-5,TRBV2,CASSYQGSSNQPQHF,TGTGCCAGCAGTTACCAGGGGTCGAGCAATCAGCCCCAGCATTTT
NA,NA,TRBJ2-7,TRBV7-2,CASSPSYEQYF,TGTGCCAGCAGCCCATCCTACGAGCAGTACTTC
NA,NA,TRBJ1-3,TRBV9,CASSVAGAGNTIYF,TGTGCCAGCAGCGTAGCAGGGGCTGGAAACACCATATATTTT
TRBD2,NA,TRBJ2-5,TRBV7-2,CASSPTSVQETQYF,TGTGCCAGCAGCCCTACTAGCGTCCAAGAGACCCAGTACTTC
NA,NA,TRBJ2-3,TRBV29-1,CSVEGLGNTDTQYF,TGCAGCGTTGAGGGACTGGGAAACACAGATACGCAGTATTTT
NA,NA,TRBJ2-7,TRBV9,CASSVDGGLTYEQYF,TGTGCCAGCAGCGTAGATGGCGGCTTAACCTACGAGCAGTACTTC
NA,once,TRBJ2-3,TRBV9,CASSVGGLPPPDTQYF,TGTGCCAGCAGCGTAGGGGGACTCCCTCCCCCAGATACGCAGTATTTT
TRBD1,NA,TRBJ1-2,TRBV6-5,CASSGTGGLYGYTF,TGTGCCAGCAGCGGGACAGGGGGCTTATATGGCTACACCTTC